This passage covers 19 T cell receptor beta chains from one sample sequenced in a study of cytomegalovirus exposure and HLA in healthy donors. The PCR was carried out with 60 Vbeta primers and 13 Jbeta primers. This table comes from immunoSEQ multiplex PCR, and its TCRdb copy is limited to in-frame clones, with some not included. The repertoire has some 120,000 clones, about 80% of them found once; the top ten carry approximately 1%. Sequencing was performed on PBMCs. These receptors all come from a human donor in good health.

CDR3 loop: CASSYSGTDDGYTF. The CDR3 DNA follows: TGTGCCAGCAGTTATTCCGGGACAGACGATGGCTACACCTTC. This chain connects TRBV7-9 to TRBJ1-2; TRBD1 agrees at 7 bases. With V trimmed by 6 bases and J by 6 bases, 10 bases remained unmatched. Germline CDR1 SEHNR, CDR2 FQNEAQ (reference sequence). The CDR3 is made up of 14 amino acids.

This clone appeared once. This chain uses TRBV7-8 with TRBJ1-3; D might be TRBD1 (5 bases). The CDR3 is 14 residues long. The V gene's germline CDR1 is SGHVS and CDR2 FQNEAQ. V lost 0 bases, J lost 6 bases, and 9 bases lay in between. DNA for the CDR3: TGTGCCAGCAGCTTAGCCAGGGCCAAAAACACCATATATTTT. Protein product: CASSLARAKNTIYF.

The chain links TRBV5-1 to TRBJ2-1; D ambiguous. CDR3 length: 11 residues. The V gene's germline CDR1 is SGHRS and CDR2 YFSETQ. With 2 bases removed from V and 5 bases from J, the gap between germline ends came to 2 bases. CDR3 residues: CASSFNNEQFF. The CDR3 region has the DNA TGCGCCAGCAGCTTTAACAATGAGCAGTTCTTC.

With regard to this clone: Germline is not matched at one junction end, which may reflect a read error. The V and J genes are TRBV7-7 and TRBJ2-3; D is possibly TRBD1 (6 bases). Germline lookup yields CDR1 SSHAT and CDR2 FNYEAQ (reference sequence). CDR3 size: 14 residues. CDR3 bases: TGTGCTAGCAGCCCTTACACAGGGTCAGATACGCAGTATTTT. It yields the protein CASSPYTGSDTQYF.

This clone was picked up a small number of times. The chain is built from TRBV7-8 and TRBJ2-7; TRBD1 matches 9 bases. This CDR3 has 16 residues. The trim removed 5 bases at V and 2 bases at J, leaving 10 bases unmatched. The V gene's germline CDR1 is SGHVS and CDR2 FQNEAQ. CDR3 loop: CASSTYTGGETYEQYF. CDR3 sequence (DNA): TGTGCCAGCAGCACTTATACAGGGGGCGAGACCTACGAGCAGTACTTC.

This clone was picked up a small number of times. The genes are TRBV4-1 and TRBJ1-4; a weak D match, TRBD1 (6 bases). Germline V gene lookup returns CDR1 MGHRA and CDR2 YSYEKL. V was pared by 4 bases and J by 7 bases, with 16 bases between. The CDR3 extends over 15 amino acids. CDR3 sequence: CASSRPGEGGEKLFF. The CDR3 bases are TGCGCCAGCAGCCGCCCAGGGGAAGGGGGTGAAAAACTGTTTTTT.

The chain combines TRBV9 with TRBJ2-7; 9 bases are shared with TRBD1. CDR3 size: 15 residues. V shed 2 bases, J shed 4 bases, and the junction held 7 bases outside the gene matches. Germline-derived CDR1 and CDR2 are SGDLS and YYNGEE. CDR3 in DNA: TGTGCCAGCAGCGTCGTACCGGGACAGGGTTACGAGCAGTACTTC. Amino acid sequence: CASSVVPGQGYEQYF.

V gene TRBV19 combines with J gene TRBJ1-3, with 7 bases that match TRBD1. The germline V gene has CDR1 LNHDA and CDR2 SQIVND (reference sequence). CDR3 size: 17 residues. Germline trimming cut 5 bases from V and 4 bases from J; bases unmatched to any gene: 14. Here the CDR3 reads CASSATTGTAKGNTIYF. The CDR3 DNA is TGTGCCAGTAGTGCCACGACAGGGACGGCGAAAGGAAACACCATATATTTT. The entire variable domain, with the rest obtained from reference TRBV19 and TRBJ1-3, is as follows: DGGITQSPKYLFRKEGQNVTLSCEQNLNHDAMYWYRQDPGQGLRLIYYSQIVNDFQKGDIAEGYSVSREKKESFPLTVTSAQKNPTAFYLCASSATTGTAKGNTIYFGEGSWLTVV.

This clone has just a few counts. The chain carries TRBV5-6 and TRBJ1-2; 8 nucleotides match TRBD1. This CDR3 has 13 amino acids. Per germline, CDR1 SGHDT and CDR2 YYEEEE. The V gene end was trimmed by 4 bases and the J gene end by 8 bases; junction bases not matched to a gene: 7. The CDR3 sequence: CASSNQGAYGYTF. In DNA form, the CDR3 reads TGTGCCAGCAGCAATCAGGGGGCCTACGGCTACACCTTC.

The rearrangement links TRBV7-3 to TRBJ2-1; the match to TRBD1 covers 8 bases. Germline CDR1 is SGHTA and CDR2 is FQGTGA. The CDR3 has 15 residues. V dropped 3 bases and J dropped 8; count of bases not matched to a gene: 9. CDR3 region: CASSFLDRVDDEQFF. CDR3 DNA sequence: TGTGCCAGCAGCTTTCTGGACAGGGTGGATGATGAGCAGTTCTTC.

The chain couples TRBV5-6 to TRBJ1-2; 7 nucleotides line up with TRBD1. V lost 4 bases, J lost 4 bases, and 10 bases stayed unmatched. Germline lookup yields CDR1 SGHDT and CDR2 YYEEEE. The CDR3 has 15 residues. CDR3 nucleotide sequence: TGTGCCAGCAGCACCCGCTACAGGGGTTCCTATGGCTACACCTTC. It codes for CASSTRYRGSYGYTF. Together with reference TRBV5-6 and TRBJ1-2, the CDR3 gives the full variable domain: DAGVTQSPTHLIKTRGQQVTLRCSPKSGHDTVSWYQQALGQGPQFIFQYYEEEERQRGNFPDRFSGHQFPNYSSELNVNALLLGDSALYLCASSTRYRGSYGYTFGSGTRLTVV.

This clone occurred once. This rearrangement joins TRBV20-1 to TRBJ2-7, with D perhaps matching TRBD2 (5 bases). CDR3 length: 11 residues. The V end was cut by 6 bases, the J end by 4 bases, with 10 bases between. Germline loops: CDR1 DFQATT, CDR2 SNEGSKA (reference sequence). The CDR3 DNA sequence: TGCAGTGCAAAGAGGGAATACGAGCAGTACTTC. As protein: CSAKREYEQYF.

The chain couples TRBV5-8 to TRBJ2-3; D remains ambiguous. The CDR3 contains 13 residues. CDR1 SGHTS and CDR2 YDEGEE come from the germline V gene. V lost 0 bases and J 5 bases, leaving 7 bases between the germline ends. The CDR3 DNA sequence: TGTGCCAGCAGCTTGGAGCTGCTAGATACGCAGTATTTT. It specifies CASSLELLDTQYF.

V gene TRBV7-8 combines with J gene TRBJ2-2; 7 bases agree with TRBD2. V shed 5 bases, J shed 2 bases, and the junction held 8 bases outside the gene matches. The germline V gene encodes CDR1 SGHVS and CDR2 FQNEAQ. The CDR3 contains 16 residues. Written as DNA, the CDR3 is TGTGCCAGCAGCCTGACCCTAGCGGTCAACACCGGGGAGCTGTTTTTT. This encodes CASSLTLAVNTGELFF. The full variable domain, its missing parts supplied by reference TRBV7-8 and TRBJ2-2, is GAGVSQSPRYKVAKRGQDVALRCDPISGHVSLFWYQQALGQGPEFLTYFQNEAQLDKSGLPSDRFFAERPEGSVSTLKIQRTQQEDSAVYLCASSLTLAVNTGELFFGEGSRLTVL.

The chain employs TRBV6-6 and TRBJ2-5; maybe TRBD2 (6 bases). CDR3 length: 14 residues. CDR1 is MNHNY, CDR2 SVGAGI, per germline (reference sequence). V was pared by 10 bases and J by 2 bases, with 17 bases between. The CDR3 region is CATSLAESQETQYF. The CDR3 nucleotides are TGTGCCACATCGTTAGCGGAGTCGCAAGAGACCCAGTACTTC.

This rearrangement joins TRBV7-2 to TRBJ2-1; TRBD2 aligns across 12 bases. The ends lost 2 bases at V and 6 bases at J; junction bases unmatched: 8. The CDR3 is 17 residues long. CDR1 is SGHTA and CDR2 is FQGNSA in the germline V gene. The CDR3 sequence: CASSLSGPTSGGNEQFF. The CDR3, as DNA: TGTGCCAGCAGCTTAAGCGGGCCGACTAGCGGGGGCAATGAGCAGTTCTTC.

This chain links TRBV11-2 with TRBJ1-3, with a weak D call TRBD1 (6 bases). V was pared by 1 base and J by 9 bases, with 13 bases between. This CDR3 has 14 amino acids. Per germline, CDR1 SGHAT and CDR2 FQNNGV. CDR3: CASSLVGAQGTIYF. For the CDR3, the DNA is TGTGCCAGCAGCTTAGTGGGGGCCCAGGGCACCATATATTTT.

This clone has only one observation. This chain uses TRBV15 with TRBJ1-2; tentative D call: TRBD1 (5 bases). V shed 3 bases and J shed 3 bases, with 14 bases lying between them. Germline V gene sequence: CDR1 LNHNV, CDR2 YYDKDF (reference sequence). CDR3 length equals 15 residues. CDR3 DNA sequence: TGTGCCACCAGCAGTCCCTCCGGGGGGGACTATGGCTACACCTTC. It is translated as CATSSPSGGDYGYTF.

The rearrangement joins TRBV5-4 to TRBJ2-3, with D unresolved. The CDR3 covers 15 residues. The V end lost 4 bases, the J end lost 6 bases, and 18 bases lay between the germline ends. Germline V CDR1 and CDR2: SGHNT, YYREEE (reference sequence). CDR3 sequence reads: CASSQDGNSFDTQYF. CDR3 nucleotides: TGTGCCAGCAGCCAAGATGGCAATAGCTTCGATACGCAGTATTTT.